This T cell receptor beta chain was recorded in a study of blood T cell repertoires in COVID-19. Turning to the study itself: Italy, Spain and the United States were the sources of the convalescent and acute COVID-19 samples. The analysed material was cDNA or gDNA that came from T cells, B-cell-depleted T cells, or PBMCs.

As originally analysed: Cell counts per sample came from amplifying reference gene primers. Clones were read by immunoSEQ multiplex PCR, and TCRdb kept only the in-frame ones, dropping some. That table is the source of V, J and clone size, and D and trimming were worked out from the DNA. There are some 300,000 clones in the sample; 90% occur only once, and around 5.8% lies in the top ten. V trimming: 5 bases; J trimming: 3 bases; junction bases outside the gene matches: 16. The CDR3 is 21 amino acids. Germline values: CDR1 PRHDT, CDR2 FYEKMQ (reference sequence). Seattle participants joined during active infection and were tracked over time.

Sequenced input: peripheral blood. V usage is TRBV13 and J usage is TRBJ2-1; 16 bases match TRBD2. The TCR sequence derives from a woman in her forties or fifties with COVID-19, enrolled during active disease. In DNA form, the CDR3 reads TGTGCCAGCAGCAGTATAATGGGGGGACTAGCGGGAGGGTCGGACTACAATGAGCAGTTCTTC. The encoded protein is CASSSIMGGLAGGSDYNEQFF.